This T cell receptor (beta chain) was sequenced for a study of CD8 T cells in Susac syndrome. Study-wide background: Within the sequenced Susac syndrome patient group, over 5 exhibited active disease and roughly 8 were in remission. Study conclusions and caveats: The authors acknowledged that the study's TCR sequencing and HLA analysis involved relatively few individuals.

Trimming stripped 2 bases from V and 9 bases from J, with 10 bases between. CDR1 and CDR2 from the germline V gene are SGHTA and FQGNSA. This CDR3 spans 12 amino acids. Random-hexamer reverse transcription was applied to roughly 0.45 to 1 ug RNA. Amplification of TCR beta CDR3 across 54 Vbeta and 13 Jbeta was performed with immunoSEQ multiplex PCR. TCRdb processed the immunoSEQ multiplex PCR reads anew with MiXCR; each CDR3 protein has one entry. The sample carries approximately 210,000 distinct CDR3 sequences, about 95% recorded once. On this clonotype itself: The antigen is unknown.

The chain employs TRBV7-2 and TRBJ2-5; the D call may be TRBD1 or TRBD2 (5 bases each). The sequence was collected from a human donor with Susac syndrome. The sample taken for sequencing was CD4+ T cells from PBMCs. The DNA of the CDR3 is TGTGCCAGCAGCTTAAAAGTGGGGGCCCAGTACTTC. The encoded protein is CASSLKVGAQYF.